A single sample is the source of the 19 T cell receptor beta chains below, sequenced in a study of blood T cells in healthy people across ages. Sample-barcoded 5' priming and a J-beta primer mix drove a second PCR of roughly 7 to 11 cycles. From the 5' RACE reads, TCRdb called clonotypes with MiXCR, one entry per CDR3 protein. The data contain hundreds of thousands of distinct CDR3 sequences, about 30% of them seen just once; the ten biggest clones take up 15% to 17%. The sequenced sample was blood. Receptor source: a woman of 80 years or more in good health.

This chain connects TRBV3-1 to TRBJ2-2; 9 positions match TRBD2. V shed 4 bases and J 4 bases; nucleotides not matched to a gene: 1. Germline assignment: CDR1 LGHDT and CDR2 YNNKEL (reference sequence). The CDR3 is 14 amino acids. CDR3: CASSRGGVTGELFF. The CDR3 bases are TGTGCCAGCAGCCGCGGGGGGGTCACCGGGGAGCTGTTTTTT.

CDR3 DNA: TGCAGCGTTGAAGGGAGCGACAGGGGGCATTCGGGGACCCAGTACTTC. This gives the protein CSVEGSDRGHSGTQYF. This chain uses TRBV29-1 with TRBJ2-7; 10 nucleotides align to TRBD1. Matching the DNA end better, TRBJ2-5 makes the J call doubtful. The CDR3 is made up of 16 amino acids. CDR1 is SQVTM, CDR2 ANQGSEA, per germline.

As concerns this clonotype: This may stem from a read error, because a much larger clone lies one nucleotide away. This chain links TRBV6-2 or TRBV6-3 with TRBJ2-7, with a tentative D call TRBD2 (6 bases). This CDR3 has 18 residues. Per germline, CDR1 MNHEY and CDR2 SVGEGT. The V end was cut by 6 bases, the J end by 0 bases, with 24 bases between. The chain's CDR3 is CASSPVVAEALSSYEQYF. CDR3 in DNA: TGTGCCAGCAGCCCCGTAGTAGCGGAGGCTCTCAGCTCCTACGAGCAGTACTTC.

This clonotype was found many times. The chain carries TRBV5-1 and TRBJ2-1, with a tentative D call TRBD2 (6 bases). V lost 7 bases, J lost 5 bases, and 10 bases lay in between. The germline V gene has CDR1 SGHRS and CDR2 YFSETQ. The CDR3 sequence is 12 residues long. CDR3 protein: CASRGNNNEQFF. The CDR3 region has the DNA TGCGCCAGCCGGGGGAATAACAATGAGCAGTTCTTC.

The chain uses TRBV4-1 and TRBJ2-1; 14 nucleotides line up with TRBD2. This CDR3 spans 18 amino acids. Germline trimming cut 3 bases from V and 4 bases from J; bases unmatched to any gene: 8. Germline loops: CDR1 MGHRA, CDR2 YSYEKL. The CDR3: CASSQSRLAGGQYNEQFF. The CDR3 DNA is TGCGCCAGCAGCCAGAGCAGACTAGCGGGAGGGCAGTACAATGAGCAGTTCTTC.

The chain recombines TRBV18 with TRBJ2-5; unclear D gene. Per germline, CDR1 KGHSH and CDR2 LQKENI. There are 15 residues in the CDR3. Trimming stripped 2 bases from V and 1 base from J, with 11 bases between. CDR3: CASSPMHGLQETQYF. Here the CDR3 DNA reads TGTGCCAGCTCACCAATGCACGGCCTCCAAGAGACCCAGTACTTC.

CDR3 amino acids: CASSSKQGFIAGKRFF. CDR3 DNA sequence: TGCGCCAGCAGCTCTAAACAGGGGTTTATCGCCGGGAAGCGGTTTTTT. V is TRBV5-1 and J is TRBJ2-2, with 7 bases that match TRBD1. This CDR3 region has 16 residues. Germline V gene data show CDR1 as SGHRS and CDR2 as YFSETQ. Germline trimming cut 3 bases from V and 16 bases from J; bases unmatched to any gene: 21.

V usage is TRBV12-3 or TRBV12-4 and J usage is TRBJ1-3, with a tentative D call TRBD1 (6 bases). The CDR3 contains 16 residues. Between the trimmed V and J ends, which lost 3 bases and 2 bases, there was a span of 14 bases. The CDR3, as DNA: TGTGCCAGCAGTTTGACCGGGGCAGGGGCTGGAAACACCATATATTTT. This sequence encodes CASSLTGAGAGNTIYF.

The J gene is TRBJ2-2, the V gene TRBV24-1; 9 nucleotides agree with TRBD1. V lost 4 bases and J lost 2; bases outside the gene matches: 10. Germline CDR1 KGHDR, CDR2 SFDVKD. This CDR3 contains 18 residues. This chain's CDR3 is CATSDTHYRGRNTGELFF. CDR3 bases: TGTGCCACCAGTGACACCCACTACAGGGGGCGCAACACCGGGGAGCTGTTTTTT.

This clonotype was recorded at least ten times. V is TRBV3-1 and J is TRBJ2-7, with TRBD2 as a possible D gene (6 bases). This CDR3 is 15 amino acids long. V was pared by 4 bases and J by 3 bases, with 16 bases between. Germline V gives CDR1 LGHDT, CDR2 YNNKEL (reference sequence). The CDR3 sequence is CASSPGGRGLYEQYF. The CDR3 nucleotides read TGTGCCAGCAGCCCCGGAGGGCGGGGACTCTACGAGCAGTACTTC.

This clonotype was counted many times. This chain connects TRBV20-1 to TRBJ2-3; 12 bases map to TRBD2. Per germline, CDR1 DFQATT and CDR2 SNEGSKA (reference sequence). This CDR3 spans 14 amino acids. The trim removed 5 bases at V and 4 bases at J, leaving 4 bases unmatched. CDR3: CSAVLAGGPDTQYF. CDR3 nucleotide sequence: TGCAGTGCTGTCCTAGCGGGGGGGCCAGATACGCAGTATTTT.

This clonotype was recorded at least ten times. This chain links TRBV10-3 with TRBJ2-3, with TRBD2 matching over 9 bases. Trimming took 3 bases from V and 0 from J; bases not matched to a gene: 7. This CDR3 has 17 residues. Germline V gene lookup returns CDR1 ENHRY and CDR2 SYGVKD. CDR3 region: CAISDGGGAPSTDTQYF. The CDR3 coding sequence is TGTGCCATCAGTGACGGCGGGGGGGCCCCTAGCACAGATACGCAGTATTTT.

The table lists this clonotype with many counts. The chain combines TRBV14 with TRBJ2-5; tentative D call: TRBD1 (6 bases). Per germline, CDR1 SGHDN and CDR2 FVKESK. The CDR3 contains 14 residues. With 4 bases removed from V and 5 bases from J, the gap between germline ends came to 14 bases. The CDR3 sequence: CASSRGQGRETQYF. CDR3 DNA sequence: TGTGCCAGCAGCCGGGGGCAGGGTCGGGAGACCCAGTACTTC.

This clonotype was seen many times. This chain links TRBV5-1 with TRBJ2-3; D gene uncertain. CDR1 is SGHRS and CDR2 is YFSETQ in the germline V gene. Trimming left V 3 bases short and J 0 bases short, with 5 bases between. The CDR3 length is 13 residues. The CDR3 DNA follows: TGCGCCAGCAGCTCAGGTAGCACAGATACGCAGTATTTT. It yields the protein CASSSGSTDTQYF.

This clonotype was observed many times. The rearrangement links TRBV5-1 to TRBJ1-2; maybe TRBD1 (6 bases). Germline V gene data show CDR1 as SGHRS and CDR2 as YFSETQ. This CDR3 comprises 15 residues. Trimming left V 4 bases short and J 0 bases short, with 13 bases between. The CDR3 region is CASSRQAPSNYGYTF. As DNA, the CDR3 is TGCGCCAGCAGCCGACAGGCCCCCTCTAACTATGGCTACACCTTC.

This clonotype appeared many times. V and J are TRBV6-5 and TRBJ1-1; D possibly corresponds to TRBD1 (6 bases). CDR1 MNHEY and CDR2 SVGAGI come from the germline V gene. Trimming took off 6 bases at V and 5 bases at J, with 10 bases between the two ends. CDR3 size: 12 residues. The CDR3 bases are TGTGCCAGCAGGTCCAGGGGAACTGAAGCTTTCTTT. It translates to CASRSRGTEAFF.

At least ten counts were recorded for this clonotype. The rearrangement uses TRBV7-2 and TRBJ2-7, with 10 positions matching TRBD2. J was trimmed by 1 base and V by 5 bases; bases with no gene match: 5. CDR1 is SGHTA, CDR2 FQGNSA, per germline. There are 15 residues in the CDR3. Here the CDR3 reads CASSNSGGKSYEQYF. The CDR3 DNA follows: TGTGCCAGCAGCAATAGCGGGGGGAAATCCTACGAGCAGTACTTC.

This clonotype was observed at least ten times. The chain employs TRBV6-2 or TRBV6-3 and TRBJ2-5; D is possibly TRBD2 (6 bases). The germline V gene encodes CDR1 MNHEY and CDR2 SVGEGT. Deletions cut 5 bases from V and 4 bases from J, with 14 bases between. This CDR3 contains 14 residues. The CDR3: CASSPRLGAETQYF. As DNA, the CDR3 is TGTGCCAGCAGTCCAAGACTAGGGGCAGAGACCCAGTACTTC.

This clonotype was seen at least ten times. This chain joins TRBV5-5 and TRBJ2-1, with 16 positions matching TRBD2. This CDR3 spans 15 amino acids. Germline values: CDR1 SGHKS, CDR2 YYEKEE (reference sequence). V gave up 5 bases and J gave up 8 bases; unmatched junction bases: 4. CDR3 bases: TGTGCCAGCAGGGGGACTAGCGGGGGGGCTGATGAGCAGTTCTTC. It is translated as CASRGTSGGADEQFF.